A selection of T cell receptor beta chains follows, all from one sample in a study of glioma-infiltrating T cells after dendritic cell vaccination. The method was immunoSEQ multiplex PCR; TCRdb's version includes in-frame clones alone and lacks a portion of them. The sample has roughly 51,000 clones, roughly 85% seen once. The sample in question was blood, obtained before dendritic cell vaccination. The receptors shown here come from a human donor with glioblastoma. Each CDR3 is given with its conserved first and last residue. The D gene is left open where the match is weak. Clone size is not always given. Where it is, it says once, few, many or a class for expanded clones.

V,D,size,J,CDR3,DNA
TRBV7-2,TRBD2,once,TRBJ2-1,CASSLESSGEEQFF,TGTGCCAGCAGCTTAGAGTCTAGCGGGGAAGAGCAGTTCTTC
TRBV6-4,.,once,TRBJ1-5,CASSEEGGGNQPQHF,TGTGCCAGCAGTGAGGAGGGAGGGGGGAATCAGCCCCAGCATTTT
TRBV6-5,.,few,TRBJ1-2,CASNSQGGDYGYTF,TGTGCCAGCAATTCCCAGGGTGGTGACTATGGCTACACCTTC
TRBV6-1,TRBD1,.,TRBJ1-6,CASTPGTGESPLHF,TGTGCCAGCACCCCTGGGACAGGGGAATCCCCCCTCCACTTT
TRBV7-9,TRBD1,.,TRBJ2-7,CASSPGGADEQYF,TGTGCCAGCAGCCCAGGGGGCGCGGACGAGCAGTACTTC
TRBV9,.,.,TRBJ2-7,CASSVGSVSYEQYF,TGTGCCAGCAGCGTAGGATCAGTCTCCTACGAGCAGTACTTC
TRBV11-2,.,.,TRBJ1-2,CASSTQGGGYGYTF,TGTGCCAGCAGCACCCAGGGAGGGGGCTATGGCTACACCTTC
TRBV4-1,.,.,TRBJ2-7,CASSQVELYEQYF,TGCGCCAGCAGCCAAGTAGAGCTCTACGAGCAGTACTTC
TRBV27,TRBD1,.,TRBJ1-1,CASSFQGQGTEAFF,TGTGCCAGCAGTTTCCAAGGACAGGGGACTGAAGCTTTCTTT
TRBV6-6,.,.,TRBJ1-2,CASKQSGGYGYTF,TGTGCCAGCAAACAGTCCGGAGGCTATGGCTACACCTTC
TRBV11-3,.,few,TRBJ1-1,CASSFGTSMNTEAFF,TGTGCCAGCAGCTTTGGGACATCCATGAACACTGAAGCTTTCTTT
TRBV5-1,TRBD2,.,TRBJ2-6,CASSLVGRRATGANVLTF,TGCGCCAGCAGCTTGGTCGGGAGGAGGGCAACTGGGGCCAACGTCCTGACTTTC
TRBV6-5,.,.,TRBJ1-1,CASFTAGEAFF,TGTGCCAGCTTTACGGCGGGAGAAGCTTTCTTT
TRBV23-1,.,.,TRBJ2-7,CASSPVQYF,TGCGCCAGCAGTCCGGTGCAGTACTTC
TRBV11-3,TRBD2,once,TRBJ2-1,CASRAGAKAGGNNEQFF,TGTGCCAGTCGAGCAGGCGCTAAGGCGGGAGGGAACAATGAGCAGTTCTTC
TRBV4-3,.,once,TRBJ2-1,CASSQVLSSNEQFF,TGCGCCAGCAGCCAAGTTTTGAGCTCCAATGAGCAGTTCTTC
TRBV5-6,.,few,TRBJ2-2,CASSWLNGRDTGELFF,TGTGCCAGCAGCTGGCTCAATGGCAGGGACACCGGGGAGCTGTTTTTT
TRBV7-9,.,.,TRBJ1-6,CASSHRGSPLHF,TGTGCCAGCAGCCATAGGGGTTCACCCCTCCACTTT
TRBV30,.,.,TRBJ1-5,CAWTRTPSNQPQHF,TGTGCCTGGACGAGGACACCTAGCAATCAGCCCCAGCATTTT
TRBV7-2,TRBD1,.,TRBJ2-7,CASRESGTGINEQYF,TGTGCCAGCAGGGAGTCCGGGACAGGGATTAACGAGCAGTACTTC
TRBV5-1,.,.,TRBJ2-5,CASSLQTGLGETQYF,TGCGCCAGCAGCTTACAAACAGGGCTTGGGGAGACCCAGTACTTC
TRBV2,TRBD1,.,TRBJ1-2,CASSKGAGYGYTF,TGTGCCAGCAGTAAGGGGGCAGGGTATGGCTACACCTTC
TRBV29-1,TRBD2,.,TRBJ2-2,CSVEKHPSGNTGELFF,TGCAGCGTTGAAAAGCACCCTAGCGGGAACACCGGGGAGCTGTTTTTT
TRBV29-1,.,.,TRBJ2-3,CSVVVGGSTDTQYF,TGCAGCGTTGTGGTAGGGGGTAGCACAGATACGCAGTATTTT
TRBV7-2,TRBD1,.,TRBJ1-2,CASSYTGGYGYTF,TGTGCCAGCAGCTATACAGGGGGCTATGGCTACACCTTC
TRBV30,.,.,TRBJ1-3,CAWKQVPGNTIYF,TGTGCCTGGAAACAGGTTCCTGGAAACACCATATATTTT